This entry lists 7 T cell receptor beta chains sequenced from one sample in a study of metastatic and nonmetastatic thyroid tumors (dated by TCRdb to between 2020 and 2021). The receptor library was made with PCR. Sequencing instrument: Illumina HiSeq 4000. TCRdb trimmed public reads at Q25 via fastp, called clones via MiXCR and kept in-frame beta chains. The sample records about 23,000 clones, approximately 20% of which are singletons. About 4.2% of the sample rests with the top ten. None of the patients had been given any treatment before thyroid surgery. The sequenced sample consisted of blood. The source of these receptors is a male donor with papillary thyroid cancer or a benign thyroid nodule (not recorded which). Some clones in this sample may be carry-over from other donors' samples.

There are many counts of this clone. The chain employs TRBV30 and TRBJ1-1, with D maybe TRBD1 (5 bases). There are 13 residues in the CDR3. Per the germline V gene, CDR1 is GTSNPN and CDR2 is SVGIG (reference sequence). V gave up 5 bases and J gave up 5 bases, with 15 bases separating them. The CDR3 protein is CAWRQGISTEAFF. The CDR3 nucleotides are TGTGCCTGGCGTCAGGGTATTTCAACTGAAGCTTTCTTT.

The chain couples TRBV6-1 to TRBJ1-2; tentatively, D is TRBD1 (6 bases). The CDR3 runs 12 residues. Germline V gene lookup returns CDR1 MNHNS and CDR2 SASEGT. Trimming took 9 bases from V and 4 from J, leaving 12 bases between them. As DNA, the CDR3 is TGTGCCAGGGGGGGGCAGGGCTATGGCTACACCTTC. Translation: CARGGQGYGYTF.

The table lists this clone with many counts. J is TRBJ2-3 and V is TRBV10-3; D not certain. This CDR3 spans 15 amino acids. From germline, CDR1 is ENHRY and CDR2 SYGVKD. Trimming removed 0 bases at V and 2 bases at J, with 9 bases between. The chain's CDR3 is CAISESFATTDTQYF. The CDR3 region has the DNA TGTGCCATCAGTGAGTCTTTTGCTACCACAGATACGCAGTATTTT.

By frequency in the sample, this clone is medium-sized. The chain has TRBV30 and TRBJ1-6; D unclear. The V gene's germline CDR1 is GTSNPN and CDR2 SVGIG (reference sequence). This CDR3 region has 13 residues. V lost 0 bases and J lost 10, with 10 bases in between. CDR3 protein: CAWSVRDGSPLHF. CDR3 coding DNA: TGTGCCTGGAGTGTACGGGATGGGTCACCCCTCCACTTT.

By share, this clone counts as medium-sized. The genes are TRBV27 and TRBJ2-2; TRBD1 matches 9 bases. The germline gives CDR1 MNHEY, CDR2 SMNVEV (reference sequence). CDR3 size: 15 residues. J lost 4 bases, V lost 4 bases, and 4 bases had no gene match. The CDR3 loop is CASSSRDRATGELFF. CDR3 in DNA: TGTGCCAGCAGTTCACGGGACAGGGCCACCGGGGAGCTGTTTTTT.

This clone was seen at least ten times. The chain combines TRBV4-2 with TRBJ2-2; perhaps TRBD2 as D (5 bases). CDR1 is LGHNA, CDR2 YNFKEQ, per germline. The CDR3 contains 17 residues. Trimming took off 5 bases at V and 3 bases at J, with 19 bases between the two ends. CDR3 coding DNA: TGTGCCAGCAGCGCCGCCGGGAAGCGGATTTACACCGGGGAGCTGTTTTTT. Translated: CASSAAGKRIYTGELFF.

The chain is built from TRBV7-2 and TRBJ2-5; 7 bases fit TRBD1. The V gene's germline CDR1 is SGHTA and CDR2 FQGNSA. V trimming: 1 base; J trimming: 2 bases; junction bases outside the gene matches: 1. This CDR3 is built from 14 residues. CDR3 DNA: TGTGCCAGCAGCTTAGGACAGGGACAAGAGACCCAGTACTTC. It encodes CASSLGQGQETQYF.